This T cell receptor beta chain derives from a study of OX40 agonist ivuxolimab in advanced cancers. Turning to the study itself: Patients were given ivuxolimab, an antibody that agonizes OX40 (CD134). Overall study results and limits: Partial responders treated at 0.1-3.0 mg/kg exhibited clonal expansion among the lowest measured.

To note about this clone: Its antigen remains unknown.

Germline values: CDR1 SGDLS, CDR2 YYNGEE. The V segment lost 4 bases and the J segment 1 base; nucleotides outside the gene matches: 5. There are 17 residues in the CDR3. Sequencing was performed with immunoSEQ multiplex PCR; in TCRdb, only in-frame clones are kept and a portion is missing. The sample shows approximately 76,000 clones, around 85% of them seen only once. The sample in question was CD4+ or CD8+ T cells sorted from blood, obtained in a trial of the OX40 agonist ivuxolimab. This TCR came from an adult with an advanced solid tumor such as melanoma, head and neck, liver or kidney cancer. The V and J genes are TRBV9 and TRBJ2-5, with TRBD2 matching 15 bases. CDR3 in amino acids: CASSPGLAGGGQETQYF. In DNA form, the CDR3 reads TGTGCCAGCAGCCCGGGACTAGCGGGGGGAGGCCAAGAGACCCAGTACTTC.